This note documents a single TCR beta chain sequence. The read ends 3 residues early relative to the CDR3; the germline J gene fills the gap. The CDR3 has 15 residues. The germline V gene encodes CDR1 SGHNT and CDR2 YENEEA. V was clipped by 3 bases and J by 5 bases; unmatched bases: 3. Clones were sequenced by immunoSEQ multiplex PCR, and TCRdb holds only the in-frame ones, with some missing. This sample's clone table lists tens of thousands of clones. The entry originates in a study of T cells in women clearing cervical HPV infection. The sample was blood buffy coat. The clonotype was recovered from a woman between 18 and 75 years old with a cervical HPV16 infection that either progressed to CIN3+ or cleared (not recorded which). This chain links TRBV11-3 with TRBJ2-1, with TRBD2 identical over 11 bases. The CDR3 bases that were read are TGTGCCAGCAGCTTGACTAGCGGGGTAGACAATGAG. This gives the protein CASSLTSGVDNE. The entire CDR3 protein reads CASSLTSGVDNEQFF.